The clone carrying this T cell receptor (beta chain) appeared many times. Its specificity is unknown. The sample is drawn from a study of T cells after yellow fever vaccination. Study-wide results and limits: A large majority of primary-vaccination clones showed up again after the booster (approximately 96% CD4, roughly 91% CD8).

TCRdb itself ran the 5' RACE reads through MiXCR, one entry per CDR3 protein. The sample consists of approximately 240,000 distinct CDR3 sequences, 3.6% of them appearing once. The CDR3 is 13 residues long. Germline V CDR1 and CDR2: MNHEY, SVGEGT. The V end was cut by 5 bases, the J end by 0 bases, with 5 bases between. This TCR came from a man aged 18 to 35 who received the YFV17D yellow fever vaccine. The source material was PBMCs, sampled 15 days after the yellow fever booster vaccination. The chain uses TRBV6-2 or TRBV6-3 and TRBJ2-1; D remains unclear. As DNA, the CDR3 is TGTGCCAGCAGTGGATTCTCCTACAATGAGCAGTTCTTC. Translating it yields CASSGFSYNEQFF.